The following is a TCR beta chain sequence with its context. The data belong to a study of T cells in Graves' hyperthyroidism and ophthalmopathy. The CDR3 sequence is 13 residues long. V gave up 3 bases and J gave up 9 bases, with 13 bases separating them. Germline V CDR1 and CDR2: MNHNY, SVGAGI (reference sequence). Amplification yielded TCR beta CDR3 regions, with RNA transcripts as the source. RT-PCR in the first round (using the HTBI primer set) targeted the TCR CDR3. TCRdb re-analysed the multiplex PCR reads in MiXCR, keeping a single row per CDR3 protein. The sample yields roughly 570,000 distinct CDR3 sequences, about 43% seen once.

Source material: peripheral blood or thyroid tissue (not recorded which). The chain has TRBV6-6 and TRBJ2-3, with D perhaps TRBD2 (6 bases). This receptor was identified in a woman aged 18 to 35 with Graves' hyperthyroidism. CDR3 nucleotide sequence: TGTGCCAGCAGTTATCCGGGACTCACCACGCAGTATTTT. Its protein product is CASSYPGLTTQYF.